The TCR beta chain under discussion was sequenced for a study of control samples from healthy donors and cancer patients. This CDR3 has 17 amino acids. Trimming stripped 6 bases from V and 7 bases from J, with 25 bases between. Germline-derived CDR1 and CDR2 are LNHDA and SQIVND (reference sequence). This clone was picked up one time. Measured with immunoSEQ multiplex PCR; TCRdb has only the in-frame clones, and not every one. The table has some 170,000 clones, 96% seen once. The clonotype comes from a woman in her 30s in good health. The sample consisted of blood. The chain links TRBV19 to TRBJ1-5; D possibly corresponds to TRBD1 (5 bases). This CDR3 is CASSDTGGYWVRQPQHF. As DNA, the CDR3 is TGTGCCAGTAGCGATACGGGGGGTTACTGGGTCCGACAGCCCCAGCATTTT.